This TCR beta chain derives from a study of human T cells and chemical hapten exposure. Study details: Yields of TCR per sample differed, chiefly owing to small differences in pooled library volume.

Noted time point: patch test 1, 2 weeks after DPC sensitization. The treatment is: therapeutic diphenylcyclopropenone sensitization with weekly scalp DPC. The study's library attached unique molecular identifiers to single cDNA molecules. TCRdb called the RACE reads again in MiXCR, with one record for every CDR3 protein. The sample has about 340,000 distinct CDR3 sequences; approximately 6.9% are singletons. This clonotype was seen more than once but under ten times. The germline V and J ends were trimmed by 5 bases and 8 bases, with 18 bases remaining between them. This CDR3 has 14 residues. Germline V lookup: CDR1 SEHNR, CDR2 FQNEAQ (reference sequence).

This chain uses TRBV7-9 with TRBJ1-2, with D possibly being TRBD1 (5 bases). This clonotype originated in a young woman with alopecia areata. Some clones in this sample may be carry-over from other donors' samples. The source material was whole blood, sampled in connection with sensitization to the hapten diphenylcyclopropenone (DPC). The CDR3 sequence is CASSPPDSWGGYTF. The CDR3 nucleotides read TGTGCCAGCAGCCCGCCGGACTCCTGGGGCGGCTACACCTTC.